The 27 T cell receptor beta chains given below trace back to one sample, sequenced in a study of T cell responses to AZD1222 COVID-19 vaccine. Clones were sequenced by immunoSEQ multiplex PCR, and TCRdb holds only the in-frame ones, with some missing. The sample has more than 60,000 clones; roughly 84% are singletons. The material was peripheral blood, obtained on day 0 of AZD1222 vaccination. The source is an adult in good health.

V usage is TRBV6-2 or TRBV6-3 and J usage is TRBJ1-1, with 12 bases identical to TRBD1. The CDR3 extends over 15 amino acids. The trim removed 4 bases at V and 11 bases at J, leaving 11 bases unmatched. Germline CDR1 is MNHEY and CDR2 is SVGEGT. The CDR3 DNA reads TGTGCCAGCAGTTCCGGGACAGGGGGCACCCTTGGCGCTTTCTTT. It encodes CASSSGTGGTLGAFF.

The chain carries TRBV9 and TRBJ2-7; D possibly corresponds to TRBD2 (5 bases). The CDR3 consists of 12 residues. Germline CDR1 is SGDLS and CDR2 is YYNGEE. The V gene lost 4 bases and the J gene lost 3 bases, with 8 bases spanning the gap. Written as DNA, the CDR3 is TGTGCCAGCAGCCCCGGGGTCTACGAGCAGTACTTC. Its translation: CASSPGVYEQYF.

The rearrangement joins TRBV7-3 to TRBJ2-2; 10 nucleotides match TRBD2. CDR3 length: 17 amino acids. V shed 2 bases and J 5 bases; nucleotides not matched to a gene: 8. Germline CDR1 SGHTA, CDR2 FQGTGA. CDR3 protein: CASSLGPSGSRTGELFF. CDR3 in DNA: TGTGCCAGCAGCTTAGGGCCTAGCGGGAGCAGGACCGGGGAGCTGTTTTTT.

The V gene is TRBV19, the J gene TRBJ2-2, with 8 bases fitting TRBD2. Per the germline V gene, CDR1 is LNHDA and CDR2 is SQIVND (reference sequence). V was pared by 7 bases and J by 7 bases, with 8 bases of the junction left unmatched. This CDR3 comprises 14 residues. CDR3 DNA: TGTGCCAGTAAGGAGCGGGAGAGGAACGGGGAGCTGTTTTTT. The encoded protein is CASKERERNGELFF.

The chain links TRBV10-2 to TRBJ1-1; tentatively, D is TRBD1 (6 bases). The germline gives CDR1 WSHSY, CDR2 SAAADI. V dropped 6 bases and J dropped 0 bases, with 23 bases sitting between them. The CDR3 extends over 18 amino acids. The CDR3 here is CASSEQTGRTHLNTEAFF. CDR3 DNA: TGCGCCAGCAGCGAGCAGACAGGACGAACTCATTTGAACACTGAAGCTTTCTTT.

Here the CDR3 reads CASSQAGGAAFF. The CDR3, as DNA: TGTGCCAGCAGCCAAGCCGGGGGGGCAGCTTTCTTT. V and J are TRBV14 and TRBJ1-1; possibly TRBD1 for D (6 bases). Germline lookup yields CDR1 SGHDN and CDR2 FVKESK. The V end was cut by 1 base, the J end by 10 bases, with 10 bases between. This CDR3 comprises 12 residues.

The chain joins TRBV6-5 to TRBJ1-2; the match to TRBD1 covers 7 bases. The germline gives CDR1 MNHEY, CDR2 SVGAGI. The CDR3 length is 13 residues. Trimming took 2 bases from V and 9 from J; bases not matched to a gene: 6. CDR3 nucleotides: TGTGCCAGCAGTTACGTTCAGGGGGGAAGCTACACCTTC. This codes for CASSYVQGGSYTF.

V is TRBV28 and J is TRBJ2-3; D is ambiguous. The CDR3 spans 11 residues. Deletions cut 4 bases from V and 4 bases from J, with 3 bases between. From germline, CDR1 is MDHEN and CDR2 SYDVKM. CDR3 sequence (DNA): TGTGCCAGCAGTTCGCCAGATACGCAGTATTTT. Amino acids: CASSSPDTQYF.

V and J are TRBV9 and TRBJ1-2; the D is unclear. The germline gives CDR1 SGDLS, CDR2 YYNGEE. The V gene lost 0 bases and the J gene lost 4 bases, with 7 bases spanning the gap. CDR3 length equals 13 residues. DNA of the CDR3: TGTGCCAGCAGCGTAGCGGCGGGCTATGGCTACACCTTC. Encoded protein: CASSVAAGYGYTF.

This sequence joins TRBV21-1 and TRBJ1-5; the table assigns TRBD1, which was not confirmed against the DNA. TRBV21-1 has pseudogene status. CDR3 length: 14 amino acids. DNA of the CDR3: TGTGCCAGCGTCCAGGGAAAATTAAATCAGCCCCAGCATTTT. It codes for CASVQGKLNQPQHF.

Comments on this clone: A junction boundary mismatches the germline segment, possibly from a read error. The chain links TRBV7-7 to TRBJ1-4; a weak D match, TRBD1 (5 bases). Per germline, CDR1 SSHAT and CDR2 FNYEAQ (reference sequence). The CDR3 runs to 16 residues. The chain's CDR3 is CASSLGGLGGAEKLFF. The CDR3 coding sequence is TGTGCTAGCAGCTTAGGAGGGCTCGGGGGAGCTGAAAAACTGTTTTTT.

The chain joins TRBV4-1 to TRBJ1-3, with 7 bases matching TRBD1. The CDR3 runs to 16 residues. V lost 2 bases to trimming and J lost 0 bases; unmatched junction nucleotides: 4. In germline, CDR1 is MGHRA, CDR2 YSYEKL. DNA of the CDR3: TGCGCCAGCAGCCAACAGACAGGGAGCTCTGGAAACACCATATATTTT. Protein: CASSQQTGSSGNTIYF.

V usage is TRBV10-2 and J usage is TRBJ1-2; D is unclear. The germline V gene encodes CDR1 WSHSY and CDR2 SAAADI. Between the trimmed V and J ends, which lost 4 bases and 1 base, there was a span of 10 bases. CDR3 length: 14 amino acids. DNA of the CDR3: TGCGCCAGCAGTGGCGCACAGAGTAACTATGGCTACACCTTC. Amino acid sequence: CASSGAQSNYGYTF.

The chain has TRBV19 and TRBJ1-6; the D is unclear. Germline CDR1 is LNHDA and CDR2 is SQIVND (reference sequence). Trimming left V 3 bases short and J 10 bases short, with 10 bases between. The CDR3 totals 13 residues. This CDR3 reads CASSIRMQSPLHF. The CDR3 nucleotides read TGTGCCAGTAGTATTCGCATGCAATCACCCCTCCACTTT.

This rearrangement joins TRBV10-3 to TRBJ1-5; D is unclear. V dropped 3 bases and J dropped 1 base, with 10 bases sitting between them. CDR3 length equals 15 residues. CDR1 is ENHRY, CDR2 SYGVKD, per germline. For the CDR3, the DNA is TGTGCCATCAGTGAAGATGGAGGGAGCAATCAGCCCCAGCATTTT. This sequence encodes CAISEDGGSNQPQHF.

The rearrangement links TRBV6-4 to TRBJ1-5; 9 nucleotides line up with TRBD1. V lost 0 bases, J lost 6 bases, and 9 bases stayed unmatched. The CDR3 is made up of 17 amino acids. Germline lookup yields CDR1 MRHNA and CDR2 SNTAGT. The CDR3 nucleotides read TGTGCCAGCAGTGACTCGAGGGACAGGGAATTTAGTCAGCCCCAGCATTTT. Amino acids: CASSDSRDREFSQPQHF.

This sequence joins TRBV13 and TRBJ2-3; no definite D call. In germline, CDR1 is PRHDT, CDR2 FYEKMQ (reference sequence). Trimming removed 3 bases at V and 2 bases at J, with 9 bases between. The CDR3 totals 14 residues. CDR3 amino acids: CASSLGLNTDTQYF. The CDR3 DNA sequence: TGTGCCAGCAGCTTGGGTCTGAACACAGATACGCAGTATTTT.

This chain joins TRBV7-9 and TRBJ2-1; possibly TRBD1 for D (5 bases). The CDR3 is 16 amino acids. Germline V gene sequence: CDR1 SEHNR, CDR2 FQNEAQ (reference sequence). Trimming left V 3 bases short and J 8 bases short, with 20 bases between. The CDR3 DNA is TGTGCCAGCAGCTTCGACGACAGCCTTCACCCCCATGAGCAGTTCTTC. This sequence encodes CASSFDDSLHPHEQFF.

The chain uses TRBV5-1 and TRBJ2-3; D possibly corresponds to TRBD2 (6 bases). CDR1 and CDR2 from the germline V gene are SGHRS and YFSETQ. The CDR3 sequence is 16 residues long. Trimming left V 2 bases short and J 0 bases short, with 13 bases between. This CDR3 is CASSLTTGRSTDTQYF. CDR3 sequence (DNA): TGCGCCAGCAGCTTAACGACCGGGAGAAGCACAGATACGCAGTATTTT.

The DNA for the CDR3 is TGTGCCAGCAGCCCCCAGGCGACGGGACTAGAGTCCTACGAGCAGTACTTC. This codes for CASSPQATGLESYEQYF. V and J are TRBV9 and TRBJ2-7; 8 positions match TRBD2. This CDR3 comprises 17 residues. V shed 4 bases, J shed 1 base, and the junction held 13 bases outside the gene matches. Per the germline V gene, CDR1 is SGDLS and CDR2 is YYNGEE. The whole variable domain, remainder taken from reference TRBV9 and TRBJ2-7, is DSGVTQTPKHLITATGQRVTLRCSPRSGDLSVYWYQQSLDQGLQFLIQYYNGEERAKGNILERFSAQQFPDLHSELNLSSLELGDSALYFCASSPQATGLESYEQYFGPGTRLTVT.

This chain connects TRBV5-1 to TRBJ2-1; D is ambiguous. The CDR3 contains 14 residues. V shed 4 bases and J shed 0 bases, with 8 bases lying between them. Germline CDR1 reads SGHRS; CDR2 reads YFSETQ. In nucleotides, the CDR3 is TGCGCCAGCAGCCTGGCCGGCTCCTACAATGAGCAGTTCTTC. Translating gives CASSLAGSYNEQFF.

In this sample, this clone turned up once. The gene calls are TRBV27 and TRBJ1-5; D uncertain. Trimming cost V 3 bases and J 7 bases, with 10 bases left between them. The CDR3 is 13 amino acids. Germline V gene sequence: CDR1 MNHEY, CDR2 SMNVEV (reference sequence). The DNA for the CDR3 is TGTGCCAGCAGTTTGGGAGTCGGGCAGCCCCAGCATTTT. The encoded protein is CASSLGVGQPQHF.

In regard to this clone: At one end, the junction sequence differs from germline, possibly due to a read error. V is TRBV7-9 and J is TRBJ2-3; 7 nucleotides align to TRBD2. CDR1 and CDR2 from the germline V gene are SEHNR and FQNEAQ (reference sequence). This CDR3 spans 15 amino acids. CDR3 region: CASSSLTRLNSGFLF. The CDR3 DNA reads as TGTGCCAGCAGCTCTTTGACACGACTAAATAGCGGGTTCCTTTTT.

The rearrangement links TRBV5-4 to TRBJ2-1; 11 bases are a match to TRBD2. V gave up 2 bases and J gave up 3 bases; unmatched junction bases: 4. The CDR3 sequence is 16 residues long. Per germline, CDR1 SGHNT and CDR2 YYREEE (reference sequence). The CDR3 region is CASSLSLAGVYNEQFF. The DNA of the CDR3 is TGTGCCAGCAGCTTATCACTAGCGGGAGTCTACAATGAGCAGTTCTTC.

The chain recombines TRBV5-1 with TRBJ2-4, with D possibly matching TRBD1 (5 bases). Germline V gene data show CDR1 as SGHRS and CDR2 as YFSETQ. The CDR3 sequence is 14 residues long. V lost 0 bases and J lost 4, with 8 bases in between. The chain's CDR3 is CASSLDAGKNIQYF. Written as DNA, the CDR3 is TGCGCCAGCAGCTTGGACGCAGGGAAAAACATTCAGTACTTC.

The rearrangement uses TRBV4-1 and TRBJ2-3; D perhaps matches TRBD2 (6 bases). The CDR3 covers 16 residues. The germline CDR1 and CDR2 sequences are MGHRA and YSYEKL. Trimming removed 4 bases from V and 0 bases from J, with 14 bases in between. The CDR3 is CASSPGWLASTDTQYF. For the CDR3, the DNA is TGCGCCAGCAGCCCGGGGTGGCTAGCGAGCACAGATACGCAGTATTTT.

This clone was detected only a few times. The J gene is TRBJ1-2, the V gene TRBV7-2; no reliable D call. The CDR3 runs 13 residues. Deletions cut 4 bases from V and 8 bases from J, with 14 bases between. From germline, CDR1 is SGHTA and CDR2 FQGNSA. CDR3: CASSSMELWGYTF. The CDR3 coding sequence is TGTGCCAGCAGCTCTATGGAGCTGTGGGGCTACACCTTC.